Sequencing of this T cell receptor beta chain was carried out in a study of T cell clones after liver transplantation. The wider study: Liver transplant recipients had immunosuppression withdrawal attempted within 2 years. Apart from three HCV-positive recipients, transplants were for non-autoimmune, non-viral reasons. Without induction therapy, subjects received standard immunosuppression until 12-24 months post-transplant.

V lost 6 bases and J 5 bases, leaving 16 bases between the germline ends. The CDR3 has 14 amino acids. TCRdb's copy holds only in-frame clones and misses some; the assay was immunoSEQ multiplex PCR. The data hold fewer than 65,000 clones, with around 70% observed a single time. This clonotype was sampled from a human patient who received a liver transplant. Some of the T cells might come from the graft donor. V gene TRBV23-1 combines with J gene TRBJ1-2, with D possibly matching TRBD1 (5 bases). TRBV23-1 is treated as an ORF (open reading frame) with a function not yet certain. The specimen comprised CD4+ T cells from blood, sampled at the 22-month timepoint. CDR3 sequence: CASRLPGPYYGYTF. CDR3 DNA: TGCGCCAGCAGGTTACCGGGACCCTATTATGGCTACACCTTC.